A selection of T cell receptor beta chains follows, all from one sample in a study of radiation and T cells in renal cell carcinoma. Libraries were prepared by immunoSEQ multiplex PCR; TCRdb keeps only in-frame clonotypes and omits some of them. The table lists more than 75,000 clones, 70% to 90% of them singletons. The sample here was blood, taken from a patient whose treatment included radiotherapy and nephrectomy. Receptors were obtained from a woman aged 50 to 60 with renal cell carcinoma. Each CDR3 is given with its conserved first and last residue. D genes are given only for firm matches. For some rows the clone size is stated as once, few or many, or as a class when expanded; others skip it.

NA	NA	TRBV6-5	TRBJ1-1	TGTGCCAGCAGTTCTAAGAACATGAACACTGAAGCTTTCTTT	CASSSKNMNTEAFF
TRBD2	NA	TRBV19	TRBJ2-7	TGTGCCAGTAGTATGGCGGGGGGTTCCTACGAGCAGTACTTC	CASSMAGGSYEQYF
NA	NA	TRBV15	TRBJ1-2	TGTGCCACCAGCAGAGATGGGTCAGGGAAGTCTGGTGGCTACACCTTC	CATSRDGSGKSGGYTF
NA	NA	TRBV9	TRBJ2-7	TGTGCCAGCAGCCCCCCAGCTAGCTATAGCTCCTACGAGCAGTACTTC	CASSPPASYSSYEQYF
TRBD1	NA	TRBV19	TRBJ1-3	TGTGCCAGTAGTTCCGGGACAGCTTTCTCTGGAAACACCATATATTTT	CASSSGTAFSGNTIYF
TRBD2	many	TRBV27	TRBJ2-1	TGTGCCAGCAGTTGGTCTAGCGGGAGCAATGAGCAGTTCTTC	CASSWSSGSNEQFF
NA	NA	TRBV5-1	TRBJ2-3	TGCGCCAGCACACGGAGGCTAGTACGCACAGATACGCAGTATTTT	CASTRRLVRTDTQYF
NA	few	TRBV19	TRBJ1-3	TGTGCCAGTAGCCACACCCGGGACGGAGGAAACACCATATATTTT	CASSHTRDGGNTIYF
NA	NA	TRBV5-4	TRBJ1-1	TGTGCCAGCAGCAAGGCCGGGATACAAAGGGGGAGCACTGAAGCTTTCTTT	CASSKAGIQRGSTEAFF
NA	NA	TRBV11-2	TRBJ1-3	TGTGCCAGCAGCTTAACCCTTCGTACAGGGCTCTCTGGAAACACCATATATTTT	CASSLTLRTGLSGNTIYF
NA	NA	TRBV5-1	TRBJ2-1	TGCGCCAGCAGCCCGGGGCCATCGGTTGAGCAGTTCTTC	CASSPGPSVEQFF